Below, 25 T cell receptor beta chains from the same sample are listed, as sequenced in a study of T-cell reconstitution after alpha-beta-depleted transplantation in children. Using unique molecular identifiers, the investigators prepared the TCRbeta library. One entry per CDR3 protein results from TCRdb running MiXCR on the PCR reads. The sample holds 330,000 or so distinct CDR3 sequences, 10% to 13% seen once. Material: PBMCs from the stem cell graft donor, obtained from the stem cell graft. These receptors all stem from a human donor who donated a stem cell graft to a child with acute lymphoblastic leukemia.

The V gene is TRBV5-1, the J gene TRBJ1-5; D unclear. Germline V gives CDR1 SGHRS, CDR2 YFSETQ. The ends were cut back, 0 bases at V and 7 bases at J, with 11 bases in the middle. The CDR3 contains 14 residues. CDR3 coding DNA: TGCGCCAGCAGCTTGGGAGACCCCGTCCAGCCCCAGCATTTT. This sequence encodes CASSLGDPVQPQHF.

This clonotype was counted a few times. The rearrangement joins TRBV20-1 to TRBJ1-2; D is ambiguous. Trimming pared 4 bases from V and 10 bases from J, leaving 13 bases between. The CDR3 is 11 amino acids. Per the germline V gene, CDR1 is DFQATT and CDR2 is SNEGSKA (reference sequence). The CDR3 bases are TGCAGTGCTATTCCGAGAAAGTCCTACACCTTC. Residues: CSAIPRKSYTF.

A few counts support this clonotype. V gene TRBV10-3 combines with J gene TRBJ2-7, with 11 positions matching TRBD1. Losses at the gene ends were 3 bases for V and 5 bases for J; bases not matched to a gene: 6. The length of the CDR3 is 15 residues. Germline loops: CDR1 ENHRY, CDR2 SYGVKD. The chain's CDR3 is CAISDFRDRGDEQYF. The DNA for the CDR3 is TGTGCCATCAGTGATTTCCGGGACAGGGGGGACGAGCAGTACTTC.

The gene calls are TRBV27 and TRBJ2-7; 8 bases fit TRBD2. The germline V gene encodes CDR1 MNHEY and CDR2 SMNVEV (reference sequence). The CDR3 sequence is 15 residues long. With 8 bases clipped from V and 4 bases from J, the junction kept 13 bases outside the gene matches. CDR3 sequence: CASGVGGRSVYEQYF. The CDR3 DNA is TGTGCCAGCGGGGTGGGCGGGAGGTCCGTTTACGAGCAGTACTTC.

This clonotype was counted many times. The gene calls are TRBV9 and TRBJ2-7, with D possibly called TRBD1 or TRBD2 (5 bases each). This CDR3 has 15 amino acids. Germline assignment: CDR1 SGDLS and CDR2 YYNGEE. V was trimmed by 3 bases and J by 0 bases, leaving 13 bases between them. The CDR3 nucleotides are TGTGCCAGCAGCGCAACGGGACCGCTCTCCTACGAGCAGTACTTC. This gives the protein CASSATGPLSYEQYF.

This clonotype appeared many times. The chain uses TRBV4-1 and TRBJ1-5, with D tentatively TRBD1 (6 bases). The CDR3 contains 15 residues. V dropped 0 bases and J dropped 7 bases, with 13 bases sitting between them. CDR1 MGHRA and CDR2 YSYEKL come from the germline V gene. The CDR3 DNA is TGCGCCAGCAGCCAAGATAAGGGGGGAAGCCAGCCCCAGCATTTT. Its translation is CASSQDKGGSQPQHF.

This clonotype was seen a handful of times. The rearrangement links TRBV4-3 to TRBJ1-6; no clear D gene. The germline V gene has CDR1 LGHNA and CDR2 YSLEER. CDR3 length equals 14 residues. Trimming shortened V by 4 bases and J by 8 bases, and 12 bases separated the two germline ends. CDR3 bases: TGCGCCAGCAGCCCAATTGGAAGCGATTCACCCCTCCACTTT. Its translation is CASSPIGSDSPLHF.

The chain joins TRBV11-1 to TRBJ2-1; D call uncertain. V was cut by 4 bases and J by 2 bases, with 9 bases left in between. Germline assignment: CDR1 SGHAT and CDR2 FQDESV (reference sequence). The CDR3 extends over 14 amino acids. The CDR3 region is CASSSQDAYNEQFF. CDR3 sequence (DNA): TGTGCCAGCAGCTCCCAGGACGCCTACAATGAGCAGTTCTTC.

This clonotype was seen more than once but under ten times. The chain combines TRBV7-2 with TRBJ2-5; possibly TRBD1 or TRBD2 for D (5 bases each). The CDR3 runs 14 residues. The germline V gene encodes CDR1 SGHTA and CDR2 FQGNSA. Trimming removed 5 bases at V and 5 bases at J, with 15 bases between. The CDR3 region has the DNA TGTGCCAGCAGCCCTCTGGGGGTTTCGGAGACCCAGTACTTC. Translated: CASSPLGVSETQYF. Supplemented by reference TRBV7-2 and TRBJ2-5, the full variable domain reads GAGVSQSPSNKVTEKGKDVELRCDPISGHTALYWYRQSLGQGLEFLIYFQGNSAPDKSGLPSDRFSAERTGGSVSTLTIQRTQQEDSAVYLCASSPLGVSETQYFGPGTRLLVL.

This chain uses TRBV20-1 with TRBJ2-3; D could derive from TRBD1 or TRBD2 (5 bases each). This CDR3 has 16 amino acids. Germline values: CDR1 DFQATT, CDR2 SNEGSKA (reference sequence). The CDR3 loop reads CSRLNYRDLTTDTQYF. CDR3 nucleotide sequence: TGCAGCCGCTTGAATTACCGGGACCTAACCACAGATACGCAGTATTTT.

V and J are TRBV18 and TRBJ1-5; D remains ambiguous. Trimming cost V 1 base and J 3 bases, with 16 bases left between them. The germline V gene encodes CDR1 KGHSH and CDR2 LQKENI. This CDR3 is 17 amino acids long. The CDR3 region has the DNA TGTGCCAGCTCACCACTTGAGCGGGCCAGCGTCAATCAGCCCCAGCATTTT. It translates to CASSPLERASVNQPQHF.

This clonotype was detected a few times. The chain uses TRBV29-1 and TRBJ1-1; D gene uncertain. Germline V gene data show CDR1 as SQVTM and CDR2 as ANQGSEA. This CDR3 comprises 11 residues. The V end lost 3 bases, the J end lost 0 bases, and 2 bases lay between the germline ends. The CDR3, as DNA: TGCAGCGTTGAGCTGAACACTGAAGCTTTCTTT. It encodes CSVELNTEAFF.

V usage is TRBV4-1 and J usage is TRBJ2-7; D might be TRBD1 or TRBD2, each matching 5 bases. Germline CDR1 and CDR2: MGHRA and YSYEKL. Trimming stripped 4 bases from V and 0 bases from J, with 10 bases between. The CDR3 runs 14 residues. CDR3 protein: CASSPLGVSYEQYF. CDR3 bases: TGCGCCAGCAGCCCCCTGGGGGTCTCCTACGAGCAGTACTTC.

There are a few counts of this clonotype. The V call is TRBV20-1, the J call TRBJ2-3; TRBD2 might be the D (5 bases). V dropped 5 bases and J dropped 0 bases, with 21 bases sitting between them. From germline, CDR1 is DFQATT and CDR2 SNEGSKA (reference sequence). The CDR3 totals 17 residues. CDR3 protein: CSAGPIFSVSSTDTQYF. In nucleotides, the CDR3 is TGCAGTGCTGGCCCGATCTTTAGCGTCTCTAGCACAGATACGCAGTATTTT.

The chain uses TRBV3-1 and TRBJ2-6; D remains unclear. The germline gives CDR1 LGHDT, CDR2 YNNKEL (reference sequence). V gave up 5 bases and J gave up 0 bases, with 8 bases separating them. The CDR3 covers 15 residues. The CDR3, as DNA: TGTGCCAGCAGCGAGGCAATCTCTGGGGCCAACGTCCTGACTTTC. Its translation: CASSEAISGANVLTF.

At least ten counts were recorded for this clonotype. The chain links TRBV7-3 to TRBJ2-3, with D possibly TRBD1 on 6 matching bases. The CDR3 consists of 14 residues. CDR1 and CDR2 (germline): SGHTA, FQGTGA. V was pared by 4 bases and J by 2 bases, with 10 bases between. The CDR3 loop reads CASSSGVLTDTQYF. The CDR3 coding sequence is TGTGCCAGCAGCTCAGGGGTTCTCACAGATACGCAGTATTTT.

The chain has TRBV9 and TRBJ1-1; D is undetermined. V was trimmed by 2 bases and J by 3 bases, leaving 11 bases between them. The length of the CDR3 is 14 residues. CDR1 SGDLS and CDR2 YYNGEE come from the germline V gene. DNA of the CDR3: TGTGCCAGCAGCGTGGACGGTCGAGACACTGAAGCTTTCTTT. Protein: CASSVDGRDTEAFF.

This chain links TRBV7-2 with TRBJ2-5, with TRBD2 identical over 12 bases. Losses at the gene ends were 5 bases for V and 4 bases for J; bases not matched to a gene: 11. Looked up from germline, CDR1 is SGHTA and CDR2 is FQGNSA. The CDR3 extends over 17 amino acids. The chain's CDR3 is CASSPRTSGTGGETQYF. The CDR3 DNA reads as TGTGCCAGCAGCCCCCGGACTAGCGGGACGGGGGGAGAGACCCAGTACTTC.

This clonotype was observed many times. The chain recombines TRBV5-1 with TRBJ2-3; D is ambiguous. Germline assignment: CDR1 SGHRS and CDR2 YFSETQ. This CDR3 comprises 13 residues. V lost 1 base to trimming and J lost 3 bases, with 6 bases between them. The CDR3 protein is CASSLKGTDTQYF. The CDR3 DNA reads TGCGCCAGCAGCTTGAAGGGAACAGATACGCAGTATTTT.

This clonotype was seen a handful of times. CDR3 protein: CSAVTGGGVYGYTF. DNA of the CDR3: TGCAGTGCTGTTACAGGGGGTGGTGTCTATGGCTACACCTTC. This sequence joins TRBV20-1 and TRBJ1-2; TRBD1 aligns across 8 bases. This CDR3 has 14 amino acids. The V segment lost 5 bases and the J segment 4 bases; nucleotides outside the gene matches: 9. Germline CDR1 is DFQATT and CDR2 is SNEGSKA (reference sequence).

This clonotype was observed a few times. The chain links TRBV18 to TRBJ1-5; D unclear. Germline lookup yields CDR1 KGHSH and CDR2 LQKENI. V was pared by 5 bases and J by 5 bases, with 7 bases between. The CDR3 length is 12 residues. The CDR3 reads CASSGMDQPQHF. The DNA of the CDR3 is TGTGCCAGCTCAGGCATGGATCAGCCCCAGCATTTT.

In its sample, this clonotype was seen a few times. The rearrangement joins TRBV7-8 to TRBJ2-1; 7 bases align to TRBD2. Germline V gives CDR1 SGHVS, CDR2 FQNEAQ. The CDR3 sequence is 15 residues long. The J segment lost 8 bases and the V segment lost 6 bases, leaving 13 bases of the junction unmatched. The CDR3 spells CASREGGGRPDEQFF. The CDR3 DNA reads as TGTGCCAGCAGAGAGGGCGGGGGTAGGCCCGATGAGCAGTTCTTC.

The gene calls are TRBV7-8 and TRBJ2-7; D is undetermined. Trimming cost V 8 bases and J 4 bases, with 12 bases left between them. The CDR3 has 12 residues. Germline V CDR1 and CDR2: SGHVS, FQNEAQ. DNA of the CDR3: TGTGCCAGCTCTGTGGGCCAATACGAGCAGTACTTC. Translation: CASSVGQYEQYF.

The chain is built from TRBV7-9 and TRBJ2-3; D not resolved. The CDR3 sequence is 17 residues long. V was clipped by 0 bases and J by 0 bases, with 13 bases between them. Germline V CDR1 and CDR2: SEHNR, FQNEAQ (reference sequence). The DNA of the CDR3 is TGTGCCAGCAGCTTAGCCCGGATCGGAAGAAGCACAGATACGCAGTATTTT. Its translation: CASSLARIGRSTDTQYF.

This clonotype was recorded many times. The CDR3 loop is CASSYALVDRQETQYF. The CDR3 DNA reads TGTGCCAGCAGCTACGCACTCGTGGACAGGCAAGAGACCCAGTACTTC. The V gene is TRBV7-9, the J gene TRBJ2-5; 7 bases map to TRBD1. The CDR3 is 16 amino acids. After removal of 4 bases from V and 2 bases from J, the junction contained 10 bases not matched to a gene. Germline CDR1 reads SEHNR; CDR2 reads FQNEAQ (reference sequence).